Listed below are T cell receptor beta chains from one sample, sequenced in a study of PD-1 blockade in mismatch repair-deficient tumors. Assay used: immunoSEQ multiplex PCR; TCRdb lists only in-frame clones, some missing. The sample consists of tens of thousands of clones, roughly 80% of them appearing once. The sequencing used peripheral blood, collected 12 weeks after starting pembrolizumab. The receptors shown here come from an adult with mismatch repair-deficient cancer. Both conserved end residues are part of each CDR3. The order of the fields is clone size, D gene, J gene, V gene, CDR3 DNA, CDR3 protein. D genes are given only for firm matches. Some rows have no size entry. The others give once, few or many, or a class for an expanded clone.

-,-,TRBJ1-2,TRBV29-1,TGCAGCGTTGAATTGTGGCAGGGGCGCGGTGGCTACACCTTC,CSVELWQGRGGYTF
-,-,TRBJ1-2,TRBV4-2,TGTGCCAGCAGCCAAGGAGGGGGTCGCTACACCTTC,CASSQGGGRYTF
-,TRBD1,TRBJ1-2,TRBV6-6,TGTGCCAGCAGCTCGCAGGGGGGACAGCACTATGGCTACACCTTC,CASSSQGGQHYGYTF
-,-,TRBJ2-5,TRBV10-3,TGTGCCATCAACGAGGACCCTCGAGCAGAGACCCAGTACTTC,CAINEDPRAETQYF
-,-,TRBJ1-1,TRBV6-4,TGTGCCAGCAGCGCTACAGGGAGCACTGAAGCTTTCTTT,CASSATGSTEAFF
-,-,TRBJ2-1,TRBV6-5,TGTGCCAGCAGTGTTTACAATGAGCAGTTCTTC,CASSVYNEQFF
-,-,TRBJ2-2,TRBV19,TGTGCCAGTAATTATGAGGGCGGGGAGCTGTTTTTT,CASNYEGGELFF
-,TRBD1,TRBJ2-2,TRBV13,TGTGCCAGCAGGTTAGACAGGGGGACAGACACCGGGGAGCTGTTTTTT,CASRLDRGTDTGELFF
-,-,TRBJ1-2,TRBV7-9,TGTGCCAGCAGCCCCATAGCCGGTGGCTACACCTTC,CASSPIAGGYTF
-,-,TRBJ1-2,TRBV6-1,TGTGCCAGTCAGGACGGGAATAACTATGGCTACACCTTC,CASQDGNNYGYTF
once,-,TRBJ2-7,TRBV6-5,TGTGCCAGCAGTTACGAGGCGGACTCCTACGAGCAGTACTTC,CASSYEADSYEQYF
-,-,TRBJ1-2,TRBV11-2,TGTGCCAGCAGCTCGTTTGACGGGGGACTCTATAACTATGGCTACACCTTC,CASSSFDGGLYNYGYTF
-,-,TRBJ2-2,TRBV2,TGTGCCAGCAGCCAGTCCAACCGGGGCACCGGGGAGCTGTTTTTT,CASSQSNRGTGELFF
-,-,TRBJ2-3,TRBV7-8,TGTGCCAGCAGCCGGAGGGGAGGCAGCACAGATACGCAGTATTTT,CASSRRGGSTDTQYF
-,-,TRBJ2-2,TRBV7-9,TGTGCCAGCAGCTTAGGGTCAGCAGACACCGGGGAGCTGTTTTTT,CASSLGSADTGELFF
-,-,TRBJ1-2,TRBV27,TGTGCCAGCAGTCACACCTATTCTCCGGGAACTTTACTCTATGGCTACACCTTC,CASSHTYSPGTLLYGYTF
-,TRBD1,TRBJ2-7,TRBV29-1,TGCAGCGTTGAAAGGATGGTGGTAGGGACAGGGTTAAACTACGAGCAGTACTTC,CSVERMVVGTGLNYEQYF
-,-,TRBJ2-3,TRBV19,TGTGCCAGTATCGAACTATACAGGGACCCAGATACGCAGTATTTT,CASIELYRDPDTQYF
-,-,TRBJ2-3,TRBV18,TGTGCCAGCTCACCAAGTGTTGCCGGGAGCACAGATACGCAGTATTTT,CASSPSVAGSTDTQYF
-,-,TRBJ2-4,TRBV28,TGTGCCAGCAGAACAGACGCCAAAAACATTCAGTACTTC,CASRTDAKNIQYF
-,TRBD2,TRBJ2-1,TRBV5-4,TGTGCCAGCAGCCGGCGGGAGTACAATGAGCAGTTCTTC,CASSRREYNEQFF
-,-,TRBJ1-5,TRBV28,TGTGCCAGCAGGATGACATTGGGGGGCAATCAGCCCCAGCATTTT,CASRMTLGGNQPQHF
-,-,TRBJ1-1,TRBV7-3,TGTGCCAGCAGCTCTTCTATGAACACTGAAGCTTTCTTT,CASSSSMNTEAFF
-,-,TRBJ1-4,TRBV6-5,TGTGCCAGCAGGGGAAGGGGGAATGAAAAACTGTTTTTT,CASRGRGNEKLFF
-,TRBD2,TRBJ2-7,TRBV6-5,TGTGCCAGCAGTTCTACCTCTAGCGGAGAGCAGTACTTC,CASSSTSSGEQYF
-,-,TRBJ2-5,TRBV2,TGTGCCACGTCAAGTTCGGGGGCGGGTGGAGAGACCCAGTACTTC,CATSSSGAGGETQYF
few,TRBD2,TRBJ2-2,TRBV2,TGTGCCAGCATGGAGGGAGGGAGTACCGGGGAGCTGTTTTTT,CASMEGGSTGELFF